This record concerns one T cell receptor beta chain sequence. This specimen belongs to a study of cytomegalovirus exposure and HLA in healthy donors. Trimming pared 6 bases from V and 4 bases from J, leaving 9 bases between. The CDR3 covers 12 residues. Germline V gene lookup returns CDR1 SGHTS and CDR2 YDEGEE. Primers included in the PCR were 60 Vbeta and 13 Jbeta primers. This table comes from immunoSEQ multiplex PCR, and its TCRdb copy is limited to in-frame clones, with some not included. The data contain under 130,000 clones, more than 60% of them seen just once; the ten biggest clones take up around 5.1%.

Sequencing was done on a sample of PBMCs. The chain links TRBV5-8 to TRBJ2-3, with D hard to call. This TCR was recovered from a female donor in good health and CMV-seropositive. CDR3 DNA: TGTGCCAGCACCCTAGGCGCAGATACGCAGTATTTT. Translated: CASTLGADTQYF.